The 20 T cell receptor beta chains given below trace back to one sample, sequenced in a study of CD8+ T cells in alopecia areata. Treatment denoted: oral pan-JAK inhibitor, 5-10 mg twice daily. As the sequencing template, cDNA was produced by extracting RNA and reverse transcribing it. Only in-frame clones appear in the TCRdb table, and some are missing; sequencing was by immunoSEQ multiplex PCR. Of around 200,000 clones listed, about 60% are singletons. The sequencing used CD8+ T cells sorted from blood, collected at week 24, from a patient treated with tofacitinib. These receptors were taken from a human donor with alopecia areata.

The V gene is TRBV19, the J gene TRBJ1-2; D possibly corresponds to TRBD1 (5 bases). Trimming pared 5 bases from V and 12 bases from J, leaving 13 bases between. The CDR3 sequence is 11 residues long. Germline CDR1 is LNHDA and CDR2 is SQIVND (reference sequence). Here the CDR3 DNA reads TGTGCCAGTAGTGCATACGGGACTGACACCTTC. Its protein is CASSAYGTDTF.

This rearrangement joins TRBV19 to TRBJ2-5, with D perhaps TRBD2 (6 bases). Trimming cost V 6 bases and J 5 bases, with 19 bases left between them. This CDR3 comprises 15 residues. Per germline, CDR1 LNHDA and CDR2 SQIVND (reference sequence). The DNA for the CDR3 is TGTGCCAGTAGCCATGGAGGGGCCCCGGGGGAGACCCAGTACTTC. This translates into CASSHGGAPGETQYF.

The CDR3 DNA is TGTGCCAGCAGAGCCTCAGGGTTAGATACGCAGTATTTT. Amino acid sequence: CASRASGLDTQYF. J is TRBJ2-3 and V is TRBV11-2, with TRBD1 as a possible D gene (5 bases). Germline V lookup: CDR1 SGHAT, CDR2 FQNNGV. The CDR3 consists of 13 residues. Between the trimmed V and J ends, which lost 6 bases and 5 bases, there was a span of 12 bases.

The chain is built from TRBV27 and TRBJ1-4; no firm D call. V was trimmed by 0 bases and J by 7 bases, leaving 6 bases between them. This CDR3 is 13 amino acids long. The V gene's germline CDR1 is MNHEY and CDR2 SMNVEV (reference sequence). The CDR3 spells CASSLSSGEKLFF. The CDR3 coding sequence is TGTGCCAGCAGTTTATCCTCGGGTGAAAAACTGTTTTTT.

The CDR3 region is CASSPRQDEAFF. The DNA for the CDR3 is TGTGCCAGCAGCCCCCGACAGGACGAAGCTTTCTTT. The gene calls are TRBV7-9 and TRBJ1-1; D perhaps matches TRBD1 (6 bases). This CDR3 is 12 amino acids long. Between the trimmed V and J ends, which lost 5 bases and 8 bases, there was a span of 12 bases. Germline-derived CDR1 and CDR2 are SEHNR and FQNEAQ (reference sequence).

The chain couples TRBV30 to TRBJ1-1; D ambiguous. V lost 4 bases and J lost 5, with 11 bases in between. The CDR3 totals 12 residues. The germline V gene encodes CDR1 GTSNPN and CDR2 SVGIG (reference sequence). In nucleotides, the CDR3 is TGTGCCTGGAACAAAGTCCGGACTGAAGCTTTCTTT. As protein: CAWNKVRTEAFF.

V usage is TRBV27 and J usage is TRBJ2-1; 11 bases agree with TRBD2. V lost 7 bases to trimming and J lost 9 bases; unmatched junction nucleotides: 5. Germline loops: CDR1 MNHEY, CDR2 SMNVEV (reference sequence). The CDR3 sequence is 13 residues long. The DNA of the CDR3 is TGTGCCAGCAAACCTAGCGGGGGGACTGAGCAGTTCTTC. Its protein is CASKPSGGTEQFF.

The chain couples TRBV4-1 to TRBJ2-1; 10 bases fit TRBD2. CDR1 MGHRA and CDR2 YSYEKL come from the germline V gene. The trim removed 0 bases at V and 4 bases at J, leaving 3 bases unmatched. The length of the CDR3 is 16 residues. DNA for the CDR3: TGCGCCAGCAGCCAAGAAGGGGGACTAGCGTACAATGAGCAGTTCTTC. Translating gives CASSQEGGLAYNEQFF.

The chain joins TRBV2 to TRBJ1-1; TRBD1 might be the D (5 bases). Germline V lookup: CDR1 SNHLY, CDR2 FYNNEI. V lost 8 bases, J lost 1 base, and 5 bases lay in between. CDR3 length: 11 residues. Here the CDR3 reads CASDRNTEAFF. As DNA, the CDR3 is TGTGCCAGCGACAGGAACACTGAAGCTTTCTTT.

This clone was seen a handful of times. The chain carries TRBV29-1 and TRBJ1-1; no reliable D call. Germline CDR1 and CDR2: SQVTM and ANQGSEA. The CDR3 loop spans 10 amino acids. The V gene lost 7 bases and the J gene lost 10 bases, with 13 bases spanning the gap. CDR3 DNA: TGCAGCGACGGTTCATGGGGAGCTTTCTTT. Its translation: CSDGSWGAFF.

The chain couples TRBV7-9 to TRBJ2-5; D gene ambiguous. V was cut by 1 base and J by 2 bases, with 14 bases left in between. The CDR3 is made up of 16 amino acids. Looked up from germline, CDR1 is SEHNR and CDR2 is FQNEAQ (reference sequence). CDR3 loop: CASSLDVGGSQETQYF. DNA of the CDR3: TGTGCCAGCAGCTTAGACGTAGGTGGATCTCAAGAGACCCAGTACTTC.

The sample holds one count of this clone. The J gene is TRBJ2-2, the V gene TRBV7-3; TRBD2 is a possible D gene (7 bases). Germline V gene sequence: CDR1 SGHTA, CDR2 FQGTGA. This CDR3 comprises 12 residues. Trimming removed 8 bases at V and 7 bases at J, with 11 bases between. The CDR3 bases are TGTGCCAGCGCGGGGGCTGGCGGGGAGCTGTTTTTT. Translating gives CASAGAGGELFF.

The chain combines TRBV6-6 with TRBJ2-3; D is perhaps TRBD2 (5 bases). Germline assignment: CDR1 MNHNY and CDR2 SVGAGI (reference sequence). Trimming removed 5 bases at V and 3 bases at J, with 18 bases between. There are 16 residues in the CDR3. Here the CDR3 reads CASSQPTEEPTDTQYF. CDR3 bases: TGTGCCAGCAGTCAGCCGACGGAGGAGCCTACAGATACGCAGTATTTT.

This clone was seen only a few times. The chain joins TRBV19 to TRBJ1-1, with a possible D match to TRBD1 (5 bases). Germline loops: CDR1 LNHDA, CDR2 SQIVND (reference sequence). The ends were cut back, 3 bases at V and 7 bases at J, with 15 bases in the middle. This CDR3 spans 14 amino acids. The CDR3 coding sequence is TGTGCCAGTAGTATTGGGACCCTACGGGGTGAAGCTTTCTTT. It encodes CASSIGTLRGEAFF.

This clone was counted only a few times. This chain links TRBV19 with TRBJ1-5; possibly TRBD1 for D (5 bases). This CDR3 region has 15 residues. The V gene lost 3 bases and the J gene lost 2 bases, with 11 bases spanning the gap. The V gene's germline CDR1 is LNHDA and CDR2 SQIVND (reference sequence). The CDR3 DNA sequence: TGTGCCAGTAGTATTTGGGGGGACGGCAATCAGCCCCAGCATTTT. This gives the protein CASSIWGDGNQPQHF.

This clone was observed a handful of times. In the same sample, other DNA sequences code for this CDR3. The J gene is TRBJ2-7, the V gene TRBV5-6; D unclear. Germline lookup yields CDR1 SGHDT and CDR2 YYEEEE. V lost 0 bases and J 4 bases, leaving 5 bases between the germline ends. The CDR3 consists of 12 residues. The CDR3 loop reads CASSLGIYEQYF. The CDR3 DNA is TGTGCCAGCAGCTTGGGCATTTACGAGCAGTACTTC.

The sample holds a few counts of this clone. The DNA of the CDR3 is TGTGCCAGCAGCTCTCCTGACAGGGCTGGGAATGAGCAGTTCTTC. Protein: CASSSPDRAGNEQFF. V gene TRBV7-9 combines with J gene TRBJ2-1; 7 nucleotides line up with TRBD1. Per germline, CDR1 SEHNR and CDR2 FQNEAQ (reference sequence). The CDR3 extends over 15 amino acids. After removal of 4 bases from V and 7 bases from J, the junction contained 10 bases not matched to a gene.

This chain joins TRBV30 and TRBJ2-1, with 12 bases aligning to TRBD2. V trimming: 2 bases; J trimming: 3 bases; junction bases outside the gene matches: 5. Germline V gene data show CDR1 as GTSNPN and CDR2 as SVGIG (reference sequence). The CDR3 runs 16 residues. CDR3 coding DNA: TGTGCCTGGAGTCGGGCTAGCGGGGGGGGCTACAATGAGCAGTTCTTC. As protein: CAWSRASGGGYNEQFF.

The V call is TRBV14, the J call TRBJ1-4, with 9 bases identical to TRBD1. This CDR3 region has 15 residues. With 4 bases clipped from V and 10 bases from J, the junction kept 10 bases outside the gene matches. Looked up from germline, CDR1 is SGHDN and CDR2 is FVKESK. The CDR3 spells CASSRTGTGTAKLFF. The DNA of the CDR3 is TGTGCCAGCAGCCGAACCGGGACAGGGACAGCAAAACTGTTTTTT.

The chain combines TRBV13 with TRBJ2-3; 8 bases are shared with TRBD1. The CDR3 is 14 residues long. CDR1 and CDR2 from the germline V gene are PRHDT and FYEKMQ (reference sequence). After removal of 5 bases from V and 3 bases from J, the junction contained 4 bases not matched to a gene. The DNA of the CDR3 is TGTGCCAGCAGCGGCAGGGGGCTGACAGATACGCAGTATTTT. It yields the protein CASSGRGLTDTQYF.